This passage covers 28 T cell receptor beta chains from one sample sequenced in a study of CD8 T cells in Susac syndrome. Reverse transcription used roughly 0.45 to 1 ug RNA and random hexamers. TCRdb re-analysed the immunoSEQ multiplex PCR reads in MiXCR, keeping a single row per CDR3 protein. This table has about 200,000 distinct CDR3 sequences, 95% appearing once. Sequenced input: CD4+ T cells from PBMCs. These receptors were collected from a human donor in good health.

The chain combines TRBV20-1 with TRBJ1-4, with 8 bases lining up with TRBD1. From germline, CDR1 is DFQATT and CDR2 SNEGSKA (reference sequence). V shed 5 bases, J shed 7 bases, and the junction held 3 bases outside the gene matches. The CDR3 extends over 12 amino acids. The CDR3 bases are TGCAGTGCTCCAGGGGGCGGTGAAAAACTGTTTTTT. It yields the protein CSAPGGGEKLFF.

The genes are TRBV12-3 or TRBV12-4 and TRBJ1-5, with D possibly matching TRBD1 (5 bases). The length of the CDR3 is 15 residues. The ends were cut back, 3 bases at V and 3 bases at J, with 12 bases in the middle. In DNA, the CDR3 is TGTGCCAGCAGTTTTGCGACAGCGGACAATCAGCCCCAGCATTTT. It codes for CASSFATADNQPQHF.

The rearrangement links TRBV7-3 to TRBJ1-1, with D possibly TRBD1 on 5 matching bases. This CDR3 is built from 14 residues. V dropped 5 bases and J dropped 1 base, with 11 bases sitting between them. Germline V gives CDR1 SGHTA, CDR2 FQGTGA. The CDR3 is CASSPSGTNTEAFF. CDR3 bases: TGTGCCAGCAGCCCGTCAGGGACGAACACTGAAGCTTTCTTT.

CDR3 in DNA: TGCGCCAGCAGCCAGGGGACAGGGCCTCCTGGGGCCAACGTCCTGACTTTC. It specifies CASSQGTGPPGANVLTF. This rearrangement joins TRBV4-1 to TRBJ2-6, with 9 bases that match TRBD1. The CDR3 totals 17 residues. V was pared by 3 bases and J by 2 bases, with 5 bases of the junction left unmatched. CDR1 and CDR2 (germline): MGHRA, YSYEKL.

This clonotype appeared a single time. The V gene is TRBV24-1, the J gene TRBJ2-5, with D possibly matching TRBD1 (6 bases). The germline CDR1 and CDR2 sequences are KGHDR and SFDVKD. The CDR3 is 16 amino acids. Trimming removed 0 bases from V and 5 bases from J, with 15 bases in between. The CDR3 here is CATSDLGTGNVETQYF. The CDR3 bases are TGTGCCACCAGTGATTTGGGAACAGGGAATGTGGAGACCCAGTACTTC.

This clonotype was detected only once. The chain combines TRBV12-3 or TRBV12-4 with TRBJ1-6, with 10 bases matching TRBD1. The CDR3 has 15 residues. Trimming removed 8 bases from V and 10 bases from J; junction bases left unmatched: 11. CDR3 nucleotide sequence: TGTGCCAGCTCCCCGACAGGGGGCTTTGGATCACCCCTCCACTTT. Translated, it gives CASSPTGGFGSPLHF.

The rearrangement joins TRBV29-1 to TRBJ2-2; D could derive from TRBD1 or TRBD2 (5 bases each). V lost 5 bases and J 0 bases, leaving 10 bases between the germline ends. This CDR3 region has 14 residues. Germline V lookup: CDR1 SQVTM, CDR2 ANQGSEA. For the CDR3, the DNA is TGCAGCGTTCACGGGGCCCCGAACACCGGGGAGCTGTTTTTT. This sequence encodes CSVHGAPNTGELFF.

This clonotype was observed once. V gene TRBV24-1 combines with J gene TRBJ2-5; TRBD1 or TRBD2 may be the D gene (5 bases each). Germline lookup yields CDR1 KGHDR and CDR2 SFDVKD. V was shortened by 4 bases and J by 2 bases, with 16 bases between the two germline ends. The length of the CDR3 is 16 residues. As DNA, the CDR3 is TGTGCCACCAGTGACCTCTCACGGGGCGATCAAGAGACCCAGTACTTC. It codes for CATSDLSRGDQETQYF.

V usage is TRBV4-1 and J usage is TRBJ1-6; D perhaps matches TRBD1 (6 bases). This CDR3 spans 16 amino acids. With 4 bases removed from V and 7 bases from J, the gap between germline ends came to 17 bases. Germline CDR1 MGHRA, CDR2 YSYEKL. The CDR3 sequence: CASSPPSTGGNSPLHF. Here the CDR3 DNA reads TGCGCCAGCAGCCCCCCTAGTACCGGGGGCAATTCACCCCTCCACTTT.

V usage is TRBV6-2 or TRBV6-3 and J usage is TRBJ2-1, with D perhaps TRBD1 (6 bases). The V end was cut by 5 bases, the J end by 3 bases, with 17 bases between. From germline, CDR1 is MNHEY and CDR2 SVGEGT. The CDR3 covers 16 residues. The CDR3 DNA reads as TGTGCCAGCAGTCACCGGACAGCCGCGAGCTACAATGAGCAGTTCTTC. Translation gives CASSHRTAASYNEQFF.

The chain recombines TRBV29-1 with TRBJ1-3, with D uncertain. This CDR3 contains 13 residues. The germline gives CDR1 SQVTM, CDR2 ANQGSEA. V lost 0 bases to trimming and J lost 4 bases, with 7 bases between them. The CDR3 DNA reads as TGCAGCGTTGAAGAGTGGCAGGGAAACACCATATATTTT. Translation: CSVEEWQGNTIYF.

This chain connects TRBV12-3 or TRBV12-4 to TRBJ1-4; maybe TRBD1 (6 bases). The length of the CDR3 is 14 residues. The V end lost 7 bases, the J end lost 6 bases, and 15 bases lay between the germline ends. As DNA, the CDR3 is TGTGCCAGCAATACACAGGGAGCCGATGAAAAACTGTTTTTT. It translates to CASNTQGADEKLFF.

This clonotype was recorded only once. The rearrangement joins TRBV24-1 to TRBJ2-2, with TRBD1 identical over 9 bases. The CDR3 extends over 14 amino acids. Germline CDR1 reads KGHDR; CDR2 reads SFDVKD. The V segment lost 9 bases and the J segment 4 bases; nucleotides outside the gene matches: 5. CDR3 amino acids: CATLGQGGTGELFF. DNA for the CDR3: TGTGCCACCTTGGGACAGGGAGGCACCGGGGAGCTGTTTTTT.

This clonotype was seen just once. The CDR3 does not end in the conserved phenylalanine or tryptophan, so this is likely a read error. The J gene is TRBJ1-1, the V gene TRBV12-3 or TRBV12-4; 7 positions agree with TRBD1. V was pared by 5 bases and J by 6 bases, with 12 bases of the junction left unmatched. This CDR3 spans 15 amino acids. CDR3 DNA sequence: TGTGCCAGCAGTCCCAACCACTACAGGGGTGCTGAAGCTTTCTCT. Amino acids: CASSPNHYRGAEAFS.

The V and J genes are TRBV3-1 and TRBJ1-1; 8 bases line up with TRBD1. J lost 10 bases, V lost 3 bases, and 10 bases had no gene match. The CDR3 extends over 14 amino acids. Germline V gives CDR1 LGHDT, CDR2 YNNKEL (reference sequence). This CDR3 is CASSQYRGTSGAFF. The DNA for the CDR3 is TGTGCCAGCAGCCAGTACAGGGGGACGTCGGGAGCTTTCTTT.

The chain uses TRBV29-1 and TRBJ2-2, with 12 bases fitting TRBD1. V lost 7 bases and J lost 5; bases outside the gene matches: 5. The CDR3 runs to 14 residues. CDR1 SQVTM and CDR2 ANQGSEA come from the germline V gene. CDR3 loop: CSAEGQGATGELFF. The DNA for the CDR3 is TGCAGCGCCGAGGGACAGGGGGCAACCGGGGAGCTGTTTTTT.

J is TRBJ2-1 and V is TRBV7-3; D remains unclear. Trimming cost V 5 bases and J 10 bases, with 18 bases left between them. The CDR3 contains 14 residues. Germline V gene data show CDR1 as SGHTA and CDR2 as FQGTGA. The DNA for the CDR3 is TGTGCCAGCAGCCCTCCGGGCGGAGCGCAGGAGCAGTTCTTC. This sequence encodes CASSPPGGAQEQFF.

The rearrangement links TRBV29-1 to TRBJ2-7; no reliable D call. Germline CDR1 is SQVTM and CDR2 is ANQGSEA. Trimming stripped 1 base from V and 3 bases from J, with 19 bases between. The CDR3 length is 16 residues. The CDR3 loop reads CSVEGTARQTNYEQYV. The CDR3 DNA is TGCAGCGTTGAAGGTACCGCGCGCCAGACGAACTACGAGCAGTACGTC.

The chain links TRBV5-4 to TRBJ2-1, with D perhaps being TRBD1 or TRBD2 (6 bases each). The CDR3 contains 15 residues. Trimming left V 4 bases short and J 7 bases short, with 18 bases between. The germline V gene has CDR1 SGHNT and CDR2 YYREEE (reference sequence). As DNA, the CDR3 is TGTGCCAGCAGCCCACGGACAGTCGCGGGGAATGAGCAGTTCTTC. This codes for CASSPRTVAGNEQFF.

V is TRBV20-1 and J is TRBJ2-3, with D tentatively TRBD1 (5 bases). Looked up from germline, CDR1 is DFQATT and CDR2 is SNEGSKA (reference sequence). This CDR3 region has 17 residues. V was clipped by 6 bases and J by 0 bases, with 22 bases between them. In DNA form, the CDR3 reads TGCAGTGCCGCGATAGGCAGTAGTGGGGCCAGCACAGATACGCAGTATTTT. It codes for CSAAIGSSGASTDTQYF.

The CDR3 coding sequence is TGCAGTGCTAGTAGGAGACCGACTAGTAAGCAAGAGACCCAGTACTTC. Its protein product is CSASRRPTSKQETQYF. The rearrangement links TRBV20-1 to TRBJ2-5, with D tentatively TRBD2 (6 bases). The germline gives CDR1 DFQATT, CDR2 SNEGSKA (reference sequence). The CDR3 is 16 residues long. Trimming removed 3 bases at V and 2 bases at J, with 19 bases between.

This clonotype was seen just once. The chain links TRBV29-1 to TRBJ1-4; D is undetermined. The length of the CDR3 is 12 residues. Germline assignment: CDR1 SQVTM and CDR2 ANQGSEA. Trimming removed 7 bases at V and 0 bases at J, with 6 bases between. CDR3: CSAAPTNEKLFF. In nucleotides, the CDR3 is TGCAGCGCTGCACCAACTAATGAAAAACTGTTTTTT.

The CDR3 region is CASSFHGQGAAYGYTF. In DNA form, the CDR3 reads TGTGCCAGCAGCTTTCACGGACAGGGGGCGGCCTATGGCTACACCTTC. This sequence joins TRBV7-2 and TRBJ1-2; TRBD1 aligns across 11 bases. Germline assignment: CDR1 SGHTA and CDR2 FQGNSA. The CDR3 is made up of 16 amino acids. Germline trimming cut 3 bases from V and 4 bases from J; bases unmatched to any gene: 7.

This rearrangement joins TRBV15 to TRBJ2-2; 7 bases map to TRBD1. With V trimmed by 0 bases and J by 7 bases, 8 bases remained unmatched. Germline V gives CDR1 LNHNV, CDR2 YYDKDF (reference sequence). The CDR3 has 16 amino acids. CDR3 DNA: TGTGCCACCAGCAGAGATTTGGCAGGGGGTATCGGGGAGCTGTTTTTT. Translated, it gives CATSRDLAGGIGELFF.

The gene calls are TRBV29-1 and TRBJ1-1; no clear D. V shed 4 bases and J shed 8 bases, with 8 bases lying between them. Germline-derived CDR1 and CDR2 are SQVTM and ANQGSEA. The CDR3 consists of 10 residues. CDR3 loop: CSVAHSEAFF. The DNA of the CDR3 is TGCAGCGTTGCACACAGCGAAGCTTTCTTT.

V usage is TRBV3-1 and J usage is TRBJ2-1; 11 nucleotides agree with TRBD1. V shed 1 base and J 7 bases; nucleotides not matched to a gene: 3. Germline CDR1 reads LGHDT; CDR2 reads YNNKEL (reference sequence). The CDR3 has 15 amino acids. CDR3 sequence (DNA): TGTGCCAGCAGCCAAGGGACAGGGGGCTGGAATGAGCAGTTCTTC. Translation: CASSQGTGGWNEQFF.

This clonotype was seen a single time. Sequence at one end of the junction differs from germline and may be a read error. V is TRBV4-1 and J is TRBJ1-5; D is undetermined. Germline loops: CDR1 MGHRA, CDR2 YSYEKL. CDR3 length: 12 residues. CDR3 residues: CASSQGNRPQHF. The CDR3 DNA sequence: TGCGCCAGCAGCCAAGGAAATCGGCCCCAGCATTTT.

The CDR3: CSVEEIPLARNNEQFF. The CDR3 DNA reads TGCAGCGTTGAAGAGATCCCCCTAGCTAGGAACAATGAGCAGTTCTTC. V and J are TRBV29-1 and TRBJ2-1; D is possibly TRBD2 (5 bases). V was shortened by 0 bases and J by 5 bases, with 17 bases between the two germline ends. The CDR3 spans 16 residues. Germline CDR1 is SQVTM and CDR2 is ANQGSEA.